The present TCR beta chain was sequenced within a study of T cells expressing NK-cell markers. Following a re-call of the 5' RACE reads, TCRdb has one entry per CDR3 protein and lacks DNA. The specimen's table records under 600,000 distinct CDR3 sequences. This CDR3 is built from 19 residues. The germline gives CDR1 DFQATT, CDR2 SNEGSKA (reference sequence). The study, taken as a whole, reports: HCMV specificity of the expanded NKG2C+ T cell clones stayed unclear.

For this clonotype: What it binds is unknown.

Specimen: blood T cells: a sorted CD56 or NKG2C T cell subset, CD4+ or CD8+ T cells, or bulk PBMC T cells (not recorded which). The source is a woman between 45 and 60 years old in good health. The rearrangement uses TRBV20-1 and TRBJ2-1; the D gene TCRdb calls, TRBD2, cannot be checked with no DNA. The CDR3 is CSARDPASGSKVAYNEQFF.